The clone carrying this T cell receptor (beta chain) was picked up many times. Its target is not known. Indicated time point: patch test 1, 2 weeks after DPC sensitization. Treatment of the sample: therapeutic diphenylcyclopropenone sensitization with weekly scalp DPC. Germline V gives CDR1 MDHEN, CDR2 SYDVKM. J gave up 7 bases and V 7 bases, and 8 bases lay outside the gene matches. The CDR3 contains 15 residues. This sample was taken from a study of human T cells and chemical hapten exposure. Overall study: All through the approximately 25-week study, the scalp of each patient received diphenylcyclopropenone doses weekly.

Points from the study as a whole: TCRs whose frequency exceeded 1 in 1000 remained the same following DPC sensitization. As patch test score rose, PT1 expanded TCR counts tended to rise as well.

MiXCR, applied by TCRdb to the RACE reads, yields one record per CDR3 protein. The data show nearly 80,000 distinct CDR3 sequences, 10% seen once. The receptor's source is a woman aged 45-60 years with alopecia areata. Some clones in this sample may be carry-over from other donors' samples. V usage is TRBV28 and J usage is TRBJ2-2, with TRBD2 identical over 11 bases. The sample consisted of whole blood, taken in connection with sensitization to the hapten diphenylcyclopropenone (DPC). CDR3 nucleotides: TGTGCCAGCAAAGTCACTAGCGGGGGCAACGGGGAGCTGTTTTTT. This translates into CASKVTSGGNGELFF.